The 25 T cell receptor beta chains presented below share a single source sample, sequenced in a study of T cells in Graves' hyperthyroidism and ophthalmopathy. Amplification yielded TCR beta CDR3 regions, with RNA transcripts as the source. First-round RT-PCR of the TCR CDR3 relied on the HTBI primer set. One entry per CDR3 protein, called by TCRdb with MiXCR from the multiplex PCR reads. The table shows roughly 420,000 distinct CDR3 sequences, with approximately 14% occurring only once. Sequencing was carried out using blood. The receptors originated from a woman between 18 and 29 years old with Graves' hyperthyroidism.

The V and J genes are TRBV20-1 and TRBJ2-5; the match to TRBD2 covers 13 bases. CDR3 size: 15 residues. Trimming cost V 3 bases and J 0 bases; bases outside gene matches: 1. CDR1 is DFQATT and CDR2 is SNEGSKA in the germline V gene (reference sequence). CDR3 amino acids: CSASGLAGDQETQYF. The DNA for the CDR3 is TGCAGTGCTAGTGGACTAGCGGGAGACCAAGAGACCCAGTACTTC.

This clonotype occurred many times. V gene TRBV7-9 combines with J gene TRBJ2-7; no clear D gene. Trimming removed 0 bases from V and 2 bases from J, with 5 bases in between. In germline, CDR1 is SEHNR, CDR2 FQNEAQ (reference sequence). The CDR3 is 13 amino acids. The CDR3 loop is CASSLATAYEQYF. DNA for the CDR3: TGTGCCAGCAGCTTAGCTACAGCCTACGAGCAGTACTTC.

In this sample, this clonotype turned up many times. The chain joins TRBV7-2 to TRBJ2-1; tentative D call: TRBD2 (6 bases). With 1 base removed from V and 3 bases from J, the gap between germline ends came to 7 bases. Per the germline V gene, CDR1 is SGHTA and CDR2 is FQGNSA. This CDR3 spans 14 amino acids. CDR3 DNA sequence: TGTGCCAGCAGCTTAGACGGGAGCTACAATGAGCAGTTCTTC. Protein: CASSLDGSYNEQFF.

This clonotype was observed at least ten times. The chain carries TRBV7-8 and TRBJ2-7; D gene unclear. The CDR3 length is 14 residues. The germline V gene encodes CDR1 SGHVS and CDR2 FQNEAQ. Deletions cut 2 bases from V and 0 bases from J, with 8 bases between. The CDR3 coding sequence is TGTGCCAGCAGCTTATATGGGAACTCCTACGAGCAGTACTTC. This sequence encodes CASSLYGNSYEQYF.

This clonotype was observed many times. The chain uses TRBV20-1 and TRBJ2-7, with 14 bases identical to TRBD2. The CDR3 is made up of 18 amino acids. Per the germline V gene, CDR1 is DFQATT and CDR2 is SNEGSKA (reference sequence). V shed 3 bases and J 5 bases; nucleotides not matched to a gene: 15. The CDR3 region has the DNA TGCAGTGCTAGTGGACTTACCGGACTAGCGGGAGGAGGGGACGAGCAGTACTTC. It translates to CSASGLTGLAGGGDEQYF.

This clonotype was seen ten or more times. The gene calls are TRBV10-3 and TRBJ1-1, with 7 bases lining up with TRBD1. Unmatched junction bases numbered 2, after V lost 0 bases and J lost 1 base. CDR1 and CDR2 from the germline V gene are ENHRY and SYGVKD. This CDR3 has 15 amino acids. CDR3 coding DNA: TGTGCCATCAGTGAGTCGACAGGGCCGAACACTGAAGCTTTCTTT. This sequence encodes CAISESTGPNTEAFF.

This clonotype was seen repeatedly, ten times or more. This rearrangement joins TRBV30 to TRBJ2-1, with 7 bases that match TRBD2. The ends lost 4 bases at V and 8 bases at J; junction bases unmatched: 8. Germline V CDR1 and CDR2: GTSNPN, SVGIG (reference sequence). The CDR3 covers 13 residues. In DNA, the CDR3 is TGTGCCTGGACTAGCGGAGGGGAGGATGAGCAGTTCTTC. Translation: CAWTSGGEDEQFF.

This chain joins TRBV27 and TRBJ1-6, with D maybe TRBD1 (5 bases). The CDR3 spans 13 residues. V gave up 7 bases and J gave up 5 bases, with 9 bases separating them. CDR1 and CDR2 (germline): MNHEY, SMNVEV (reference sequence). Written as DNA, the CDR3 is TGTGCCAGCAAAAGGGGTAATAATTCACCCCTCCACTTT. This encodes CASKRGNNSPLHF.

J is TRBJ1-4 and V is TRBV9; the D gene is possibly TRBD1 (5 bases). Per the germline V gene, CDR1 is SGDLS and CDR2 is YYNGEE. The CDR3 sequence is 15 residues long. The V gene lost 2 bases and the J gene lost 8 bases, with 16 bases spanning the gap. The CDR3 DNA follows: TGTGCCAGCAGCGTTGAGACGGGACCGAGGGAAAAACTGTTTTTT. Protein sequence: CASSVETGPREKLFF.

This clonotype was detected many times. The chain links TRBV11-2 to TRBJ1-1; D is unclear. Germline-derived CDR1 and CDR2 are SGHAT and FQNNGV. The germline V and J ends were trimmed by 5 bases and 3 bases, with 4 bases remaining between them. This CDR3 is built from 11 residues. The DNA for the CDR3 is TGTGCCAGCAGCGGGGACACTGAAGCTTTCTTT. The encoded protein is CASSGDTEAFF. The variable domain in full, completed from reference TRBV11-2 and TRBJ1-1, reads EAGVAQSPRYKIIEKRQSVAFWCNPISGHATLYWYQQILGQGPKLLIQFQNNGVVDDSQLPKDRFSAERLKGVDSTLKIQPAKLEDSAVYLCASSGDTEAFFGQGTRLTVV.

As regards this clonotype: One end of the junction varies from germline; a read error may be responsible. The rearrangement links TRBV4-1 to TRBJ2-3; 9 bases align to TRBD2. Germline CDR1 and CDR2: MGHRA and YSYEKL. There are 15 residues in the CDR3. The CDR3 DNA sequence: TGCGCCAGCGGCCAAGTGGGACTAGCAACAGATACGCAGTATTTT. Translation gives CASGQVGLATDTQYF.

Many counts were recorded for this clonotype. The chain recombines TRBV28 with TRBJ1-2; 12 bases line up with TRBD1. The CDR3 is 17 residues long. V lost 5 bases, J lost 8 bases, and 15 bases stayed unmatched. Germline CDR1 reads MDHEN; CDR2 reads SYDVKM. The CDR3 spells CASSRASGTGGAGGYTF. The CDR3 bases are TGTGCCAGCAGTCGAGCCTCCGGGACAGGGGGCGCGGGAGGCTACACCTTC.

This clonotype came up many times. This chain joins TRBV20-1 and TRBJ2-7, with 11 bases identical to TRBD2. After removal of 3 bases from V and 4 bases from J, the junction contained 5 bases not matched to a gene. CDR1 is DFQATT, CDR2 SNEGSKA, per germline (reference sequence). The CDR3 is 14 amino acids. This CDR3 reads CSASTSGGPYEQYF. The CDR3 region has the DNA TGCAGTGCTAGCACTAGCGGGGGACCTTACGAGCAGTACTTC.

V and J are TRBV3-1 and TRBJ2-5; 11 bases are shared with TRBD2. V gave up 0 bases and J gave up 0 bases; unmatched junction bases: 12. The CDR3 totals 20 residues. From germline, CDR1 is LGHDT and CDR2 YNNKEL (reference sequence). The CDR3 region has the DNA TGTGCCAGCAGCCAAGAGACGGTGTACGCGGGACTAGCGGACCAAGAGACCCAGTACTTC. It codes for CASSQETVYAGLADQETQYF.

The chain uses TRBV5-1 and TRBJ2-6, with TRBD1 as a possible D gene (5 bases). The CDR3 has 14 amino acids. CDR1 and CDR2 (germline): SGHRS, YFSETQ. Between the trimmed V and J ends, which lost 7 bases and 4 bases, there was a span of 12 bases. The CDR3 DNA follows: TGCGCCAGCCACTCAGGGCTGGGGGCCAACGTCCTGACTTTC. Translating it yields CASHSGLGANVLTF.

The V call is TRBV2, the J call TRBJ2-3, with 11 bases matching TRBD2. This CDR3 contains 16 residues. V lost 8 bases, J lost 0 bases, and 7 bases stayed unmatched. Germline assignment: CDR1 SNHLY and CDR2 FYNNEI. For the CDR3, the DNA is TGTGCCAGCGGAAGCACTAGCGGGAGTAGCACAGATACGCAGTATTTT. Translation: CASGSTSGSSTDTQYF.

This clonotype was detected only a few times. The rearrangement links TRBV27 to TRBJ1-1; D not certain. Between the trimmed V and J ends, which lost 4 bases and 7 bases, there was a span of 16 bases. Germline values: CDR1 MNHEY, CDR2 SMNVEV (reference sequence). This CDR3 has 14 amino acids. This CDR3 reads CASSSPGSHFEAFF. DNA of the CDR3: TGTGCCAGCAGTTCACCGGGGTCCCACTTTGAAGCTTTCTTT.

Only a few counts were recorded for this clonotype. This may be a read error, as it is one base from a much larger clone. The chain carries TRBV12-3 or TRBV12-4 and TRBJ1-2; weak D call: TRBD1 (6 bases). This CDR3 contains 12 residues. This CDR3 reads CASALDSYGHTF. CDR3 coding DNA: TGTGCCAGCGCACTGGACAGCTATGGCCACACCTTC.

This clonotype was recorded many times. This chain links TRBV5-1 with TRBJ2-1, with D possibly being TRBD1 (5 bases). Germline CDR1 and CDR2: SGHRS and YFSETQ. The CDR3 extends over 16 amino acids. The V gene lost 0 bases and the J gene lost 3 bases, with 13 bases spanning the gap. The CDR3 DNA sequence: TGCGCCAGCAGCTTGGAGACAGCGATTTACTACAATGAGCAGTTCTTC. As protein: CASSLETAIYYNEQFF.

Many counts were recorded for this clonotype. V is TRBV7-2 and J is TRBJ2-2, with D tentatively TRBD2 (6 bases). V lost 5 bases, J lost 3 bases, and 16 bases lay in between. Germline assignment: CDR1 SGHTA and CDR2 FQGNSA. This CDR3 is 16 amino acids long. CDR3 nucleotide sequence: TGTGCCAGCAGCCCAACGTCGGGACTTCACACCGGGGAGCTGTTTTTT. Translation gives CASSPTSGLHTGELFF. The full variable domain, rest sourced from reference TRBV7-2 and TRBJ2-2, is GAGVSQSPSNKVTEKGKDVELRCDPISGHTALYWYRQSLGQGLEFLIYFQGNSAPDKSGLPSDRFSAERTGGSVSTLTIQRTQQEDSAVYLCASSPTSGLHTGELFFGEGSRLTVL.

This clonotype was seen a few times. Being one base from a much bigger clone, this may be a read error. The CDR3 DNA reads as TGCAGTGCTAGAAATCGGCTCCGGGACAGGAATGGGGTGCAGTACTTC. Translated: CSARNRLRDRNGVQYF. The J gene is TRBJ2-7, the V gene TRBV20-1; 8 nucleotides line up with TRBD1. The CDR3 consists of 16 residues. Germline CDR1 reads DFQATT; CDR2 reads SNEGSKA (reference sequence). Trimming removed 2 bases from V and 9 bases from J; junction bases left unmatched: 18.

This clonotype was detected a few times. The chain carries TRBV27 and TRBJ2-7; D might be TRBD1 (6 bases). Trimming shortened V by 5 bases and J by 6 bases, and 11 bases separated the two germline ends. The CDR3 contains 12 residues. Germline loops: CDR1 MNHEY, CDR2 SMNVEV (reference sequence). The CDR3 region is CASSSAGVEQYF. The CDR3 DNA sequence: TGTGCCAGCAGTAGCGCAGGGGTCGAGCAGTACTTC.

This clonotype was recorded many times. The chain uses TRBV3-1 and TRBJ2-7; no reliable D call. The V and J ends lost 6 bases and 2 bases respectively, with 11 bases between them. The CDR3 covers 13 residues. Germline V gene data show CDR1 as LGHDT and CDR2 as YNNKEL (reference sequence). The CDR3 bases are TGTGCCAGCAGGAGCATAGCCACCTACGAGCAGTACTTC. This gives the protein CASRSIATYEQYF.

This clonotype was recorded at least ten times. The chain has TRBV20-1 and TRBJ2-7; 9 positions agree with TRBD2. The CDR3 has 15 residues. The junction had 6 bases not matched to a gene; V was cut back by 2 bases and J by 1 base. Germline assignment: CDR1 DFQATT and CDR2 SNEGSKA (reference sequence). The CDR3 loop is CSARRLAGRSYEQYF. CDR3 coding DNA: TGCAGTGCTAGACGGCTAGCGGGAAGGTCCTACGAGCAGTACTTC.

This clonotype appeared a few times. The conserved final phenylalanine or tryptophan is absent from the CDR3, which likely points to a read error. The chain combines TRBV20-1 with TRBJ2-5; D is perhaps TRBD2 (5 bases). Germline V gene sequence: CDR1 DFQATT, CDR2 SNEGSKA (reference sequence). There are 12 residues in the CDR3. V lost 6 bases, J lost 1 base, and 9 bases lay in between. DNA of the CDR3: TGCAGTGCCCTCGGGGTCCAAGAGACCCAGTACCTC. As protein: CSALGVQETQYL.